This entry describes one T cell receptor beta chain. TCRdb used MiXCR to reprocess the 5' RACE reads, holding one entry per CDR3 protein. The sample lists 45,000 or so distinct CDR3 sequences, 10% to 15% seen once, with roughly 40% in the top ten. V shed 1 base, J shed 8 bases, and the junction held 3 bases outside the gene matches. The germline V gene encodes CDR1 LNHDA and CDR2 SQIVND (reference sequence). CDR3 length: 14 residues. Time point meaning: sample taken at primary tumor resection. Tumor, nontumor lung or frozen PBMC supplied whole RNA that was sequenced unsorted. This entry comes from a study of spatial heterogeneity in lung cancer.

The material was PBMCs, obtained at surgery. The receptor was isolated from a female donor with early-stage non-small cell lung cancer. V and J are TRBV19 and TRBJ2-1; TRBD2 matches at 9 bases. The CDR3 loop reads CASSIGRGGYEQFF. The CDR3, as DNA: TGTGCCAGTAGTATAGGGCGGGGGGGCTATGAGCAGTTCTTC.